This note documents a single T cell receptor (beta chain) sequence. A junction end diverges from the germline sequence, so it may reflect a read error. This entry comes from a study of T cells in Graves' hyperthyroidism and ophthalmopathy. This CDR3 comprises 15 residues. Germline lookup yields CDR1 SEHNR and CDR2 FQNEAQ (reference sequence). Pregnant or lactating patients were excluded, as were those with uncontrolled infection or other autoimmune disease. Amplification yielded TCR beta CDR3 regions, with RNA transcripts as the source. Carried out on the TCR CDR3, a first-round RT-PCR used the HTBI primer set. One entry per CDR3 protein, called by TCRdb with MiXCR from the multiplex PCR reads. The table includes roughly 840,000 distinct CDR3 sequences, 38% detected once.

The chain has TRBV7-9 and TRBJ1-5, with a possible D match to TRBD1 (6 bases). The sequence was collected from a man aged 18 to 35 with Graves' hyperthyroidism. Sequencing was done on a sample of blood. This CDR3 is CARSFRGDRNQPQHF. The DNA of the CDR3 is TGTGCCAGGAGCTTTAGGGGGGATCGCAATCAGCCCCAGCATTTT. Full variable domain (missing parts from reference TRBV7-9 and TRBJ1-5): DTGVSQNPRHKITKRGQNVTFRCDPISEHNRLYWYRQTLGQGPEFLTYFQNEAQLEKSRLLSDRFSAERPKGSFSTLEIQRTEQGDSAMYLCARSFRGDRNQPQHFGDGTRLSIL.